One and the same sample provided the 31 T cell receptor beta chains below, sequenced in a study of shared clonotypes between healthy human individuals (dated by TCRdb to the early 2020s). Library construction relied on the immunoSEQ multiplex PCR assay. The table was pulled from immuneACCESS by TCRdb, which kept in-frame rearrangements only. Such tables lose some clones; where checked, under half of the loss comes from unresolved V genes, and the rest has no known cause. The sample records about 2 million clones, about 95% of which are singletons. The top ten clonotypes cover 0.9% to 1.4% of the sample. CD8 naive samples were CD45RO-negative cells positively selected for CCR7, giving a CD45RA+CCR7+ population that excluded TemRA cells. Sequenced input: naive CD8+ T cells sorted from blood. What the cell subset or site label conveys for this sample: CD45RA+CCR7+. Receptor source: a man younger than 30 in good health.

The chain is built from TRBV4-1 and TRBJ2-7; D may be TRBD2 (6 bases). V was trimmed by 1 base and J by 7 bases, leaving 17 bases between them. This CDR3 contains 15 residues. The germline V gene has CDR1 MGHRA and CDR2 YSYEKL. CDR3 in DNA: TGCGCCAGCAGCCAAGGTATAGCGGAATTGGGGGAGCAGTACTTC. Its protein is CASSQGIAELGEQYF.

The rearrangement uses TRBV2 and TRBJ1-4; D unresolved. The germline V gene has CDR1 SNHLY and CDR2 FYNNEI. Trimming shortened V by 3 bases and J by 6 bases, and 11 bases separated the two germline ends. The CDR3 covers 14 residues. The CDR3 region is CASSEGFLDEKLFF. The CDR3 nucleotides are TGTGCCAGCAGTGAGGGGTTCTTAGATGAAAAACTGTTTTTT.

CDR3 coding DNA: TGTGCCAGCAGTGAATCTAGTCAGGGGGGCTATGGCTACACCTTC. Its protein product is CASSESSQGGYGYTF. J is TRBJ1-2 and V is TRBV25-1, with 7 bases matching TRBD1. The germline V gene encodes CDR1 MGHDK and CDR2 SYGVNS. With V trimmed by 1 base and J by 4 bases, 6 bases remained unmatched. The CDR3 loop spans 15 amino acids.

The gene calls are TRBV10-3 and TRBJ2-7; 7 positions agree with TRBD2. Germline V gene lookup returns CDR1 ENHRY and CDR2 SYGVKD. The CDR3 consists of 16 residues. The J segment lost 1 base and the V segment lost 1 base, leaving 7 bases of the junction unmatched. CDR3 nucleotide sequence: TGTGCCATCAGTGAGTTTCGTCCTAGCGGATCCTACGAGCAGTACTTC. It yields the protein CAISEFRPSGSYEQYF.

As to this clone: The same CDR3 also results from other DNA sequences found in this sample. The chain uses TRBV27 and TRBJ1-6; D not certain. Trimming removed 2 bases at V and 4 bases at J, with 6 bases between. The CDR3 spans 14 residues. The germline V gene has CDR1 MNHEY and CDR2 SMNVEV (reference sequence). This chain's CDR3 is CASSLTGYNSPLHF. For the CDR3, the DNA is TGTGCCAGCAGTTTAACGGGGTATAATTCACCCCTCCACTTT.

The V gene is TRBV28, the J gene TRBJ2-5; maybe TRBD1 (5 bases). The CDR3 extends over 14 amino acids. Germline V gives CDR1 MDHEN, CDR2 SYDVKM. The V end was cut by 7 bases, the J end by 4 bases, with 16 bases between. Here the CDR3 reads CASMPRAPRETQYF. CDR3 coding DNA: TGTGCCAGCATGCCCAGGGCTCCTAGAGAGACCCAGTACTTC.

V and J are TRBV7-9 and TRBJ2-5; the match to TRBD2 covers 11 bases. The CDR3 covers 16 residues. V lost 4 bases and J lost 5; bases outside the gene matches: 9. Germline loops: CDR1 SEHNR, CDR2 FQNEAQ (reference sequence). In DNA, the CDR3 is TGTGCCAGCAGCTCCCCTAGCGGGAGGTTCAAGGAGACCCAGTACTTC. This gives the protein CASSSPSGRFKETQYF.

This chain joins TRBV27 and TRBJ1-2, with D perhaps matching TRBD1 (6 bases). Trimming pared 0 bases from V and 4 bases from J, leaving 12 bases between. The CDR3 sequence is 15 residues long. The germline V gene encodes CDR1 MNHEY and CDR2 SMNVEV (reference sequence). The CDR3 nucleotides are TGTGCCAGCAGTTTATCGAGGGGGTCGGGCTATGGCTACACCTTC. Protein product: CASSLSRGSGYGYTF.

Of note for this clone: A much larger clone lies one base from this, so it may be a read error. The sample has other DNA sequences that encode this CDR3 too. This chain connects TRBV12-5 to TRBJ1-2; possibly TRBD1 for D (6 bases). The CDR3 spans 14 residues. Germline assignment: CDR1 LGHNT and CDR2 FRNRAP. This CDR3 reads CASGLGTGYNGYTF. In DNA form, the CDR3 reads TGTGCTAGTGGTTTGGGAACAGGGTATAATGGTTACACCTTC. Drawing the rest from reference TRBV12-5 and TRBJ1-2, the complete variable domain is DARVTQTPRHKVTEMGQEVTMRCQPILGHNTVFWYRQTMMQGLELLAYFRNRAPLDDSGMPKDRFSAEMPDATLATLKIQPSEPRDSAVYFCASGLGTGYNGYTFGSGTRLTVV.

The chain combines TRBV28 with TRBJ1-5; TRBD1 matches 9 bases. The V gene's germline CDR1 is MDHEN and CDR2 SYDVKM. The CDR3 has 14 amino acids. The V and J ends lost 6 bases and 6 bases, in that order; junction bases with no gene match: 6. The CDR3 DNA reads TGTGCCAGCAGCCCCGGGACAGGGAGTCAGCCCCAGCATTTT. Residues: CASSPGTGSQPQHF.

This chain connects TRBV19 to TRBJ2-7; D possibly corresponds to TRBD2 (5 bases). Trimming took off 6 bases at V and 1 base at J, with 10 bases between the two ends. In germline, CDR1 is LNHDA, CDR2 SQIVND (reference sequence). This CDR3 is 13 amino acids long. The CDR3 DNA follows: TGTGCCAGTAGACCCGAGGGATCCTACGAGCAGTACTTC. Residues: CASRPEGSYEQYF.

This clone has more than one count but fewer than ten. V and J are TRBV28 and TRBJ1-2; the match to TRBD1 covers 9 bases. The CDR3 is made up of 13 amino acids. Germline V gene sequence: CDR1 MDHEN, CDR2 SYDVKM. After removal of 8 bases from V and 7 bases from J, the junction contained 8 bases not matched to a gene. CDR3 coding DNA: TGTGCCAGCGGGGACCGGGACAGGGTTGGCTACACCTTC. It is translated as CASGDRDRVGYTF.

The CDR3 region has the DNA TGCAGCGTTGAAGCAGGAGGGGCCACTGAAGCTTTCTTT. Its protein is CSVEAGGATEAFF. The chain carries TRBV29-1 and TRBJ1-1; a possible D gene is TRBD1 (5 bases). Deletions cut 1 base from V and 4 bases from J, with 10 bases between. This CDR3 has 13 residues. CDR1 and CDR2 (germline): SQVTM, ANQGSEA. Full variable domain (missing parts from reference TRBV29-1 and TRBJ1-1): SAVISQKPSRDICQRGTSLTIQCQVDSQVTMMFWYRQQPGQSLTLIATANQGSEATYESGFVIDKFPISRPNLTFSTLTVSNMSPEDSSIYLCSVEAGGATEAFFGQGTRLTVV.

This clone was observed once. V and J are TRBV30 and TRBJ2-1; possibly TRBD2 for D (7 bases). V shed 0 bases and J shed 10 bases, with 13 bases lying between them. This CDR3 region has 13 residues. Germline V lookup: CDR1 GTSNPN, CDR2 SVGIG (reference sequence). CDR3 in amino acids: CAWSVSGGDEQFF. CDR3 DNA sequence: TGTGCCTGGAGTGTTTCGGGGGGCGACGAGCAGTTCTTC.

This chain links TRBV11-2 with TRBJ1-5; D remains unclear. Germline assignment: CDR1 SGHAT and CDR2 FQNNGV. Trimming removed 0 bases from V and 3 bases from J, with 9 bases in between. The length of the CDR3 is 15 residues. Here the CDR3 DNA reads TGTGCCAGCAGCTTAGAACCAGGAGACAATCAGCCCCAGCATTTT. This gives the protein CASSLEPGDNQPQHF.

The chain combines TRBV14 with TRBJ2-7; 9 bases are shared with TRBD1. The germline V gene encodes CDR1 SGHDN and CDR2 FVKESK. CDR3 length: 14 amino acids. The V gene end was trimmed by 4 bases and the J gene end by 7 bases; junction bases not matched to a gene: 8. In DNA, the CDR3 is TGTGCCAGCAGCCTCGGACAGGGGCTGGGGGAGCAGTACTTC. Its protein product is CASSLGQGLGEQYF.

V usage is TRBV7-3 and J usage is TRBJ1-1; D is ambiguous. The CDR3 is 14 residues long. CDR1 is SGHTA and CDR2 is FQGTGA in the germline V gene. V lost 0 bases to trimming and J lost 6 bases, with 11 bases between them. CDR3 amino acids: CASSLTFRGPEAFF. The DNA of the CDR3 is TGTGCCAGCAGCTTAACGTTTAGAGGCCCTGAAGCTTTCTTT.

V usage is TRBV5-6 and J usage is TRBJ2-5; the match to TRBD1 covers 8 bases. Trimming took 3 bases from V and 5 from J; bases not matched to a gene: 12. Germline CDR1 SGHDT, CDR2 YYEEEE. The CDR3 totals 16 residues. The CDR3 DNA sequence: TGTGCCAGCAGCTCGGCACAGGGGGTGGGGAGTGAGACCCAGTACTTC. Its translation: CASSSAQGVGSETQYF.

The chain is built from TRBV4-1 and TRBJ2-7; D assignment may be TRBD1 or TRBD2 (7 bases each). With 4 bases removed from V and 1 base from J, the gap between germline ends came to 14 bases. Germline V gene sequence: CDR1 MGHRA, CDR2 YSYEKL. The length of the CDR3 is 15 residues. The CDR3 nucleotides read TGCGCCAGCAGCCTAAGCGGGGACAGTTCCTACGAGCAGTACTTC. Translating it yields CASSLSGDSSYEQYF.

The chain is built from TRBV7-3 and TRBJ1-2, with unresolved D. The V gene lost 2 bases and the J gene lost 4 bases, with 8 bases spanning the gap. This CDR3 region has 13 residues. The germline CDR1 and CDR2 sequences are SGHTA and FQGTGA. The CDR3 DNA follows: TGTGCCAGCAGCTTAGGGGAGGGCTATGGCTACACCTTC. Amino acids: CASSLGEGYGYTF.

The V and J genes are TRBV5-1 and TRBJ2-1; the D is unclear. The ends were cut back, 0 bases at V and 8 bases at J, with 9 bases in the middle. The V gene's germline CDR1 is SGHRS and CDR2 YFSETQ. This CDR3 contains 13 residues. The CDR3 sequence: CASSLVSGDEQFF. The CDR3 bases are TGCGCCAGCAGCTTGGTATCTGGCGATGAGCAGTTCTTC.

A note on this clone: Within the sample, other DNA sequences also encode this same CDR3. The V and J genes are TRBV28 and TRBJ2-7; D is ambiguous. The CDR3 has 14 amino acids. V lost 2 bases and J lost 6, with 14 bases in between. Germline loops: CDR1 MDHEN, CDR2 SYDVKM. CDR3 sequence: CASSLTGGTFEQYF. The CDR3 region has the DNA TGTGCCAGCAGTTTAACGGGCGGAACGTTCGAGCAGTACTTC. The variable domain in full, completed from reference TRBV28 and TRBJ2-7, reads DVKVTQSSRYLVKRTGEKVFLECVQDMDHENMFWYRQDPGLGLRLIYFSYDVKMKEKGDIPEGYSVSREKKERFSLILESASTNQTSMYLCASSLTGGTFEQYFGPGTRLTVT.

V usage is TRBV15 and J usage is TRBJ1-5; D is unresolved. The CDR3 loop spans 12 amino acids. Germline CDR1 reads LNHNV; CDR2 reads YYDKDF (reference sequence). V dropped 8 bases and J dropped 4 bases, with 9 bases sitting between them. CDR3 amino acids: CATQNLNQPQHF. CDR3 sequence (DNA): TGTGCCACCCAGAACTTGAATCAGCCCCAGCATTTT.

As for this clone: One end of the junction fails to match germline, which may point to a read error. The V gene is TRBV5-1, the J gene TRBJ2-7; D possibly corresponds to TRBD2 (6 bases). The CDR3 is made up of 14 amino acids. Germline V gives CDR1 SGHRS, CDR2 YFSETQ. The CDR3 spells CASSSTGASNEQYF. Written as DNA, the CDR3 is TGCGCCAGCAGCTCGACGGGAGCCTCCAACGAGCAGTACTTC.

The rearrangement links TRBV7-9 to TRBJ2-7; perhaps TRBD1 as D (5 bases). The CDR3 contains 14 residues. Germline V gene sequence: CDR1 SEHNR, CDR2 FQNEAQ (reference sequence). Trimming took 5 bases from V and 0 from J, leaving 11 bases between them. The DNA for the CDR3 is TGTGCCAGCAGCAGGTCAGGGAACTCCTACGAGCAGTACTTC. Translating it yields CASSRSGNSYEQYF.

The V call is TRBV5-1, the J call TRBJ1-1; TRBD1 matches 8 bases. V shed 7 bases, J shed 3 bases, and the junction held 5 bases outside the gene matches. The CDR3 loop spans 13 amino acids. Germline V CDR1 and CDR2: SGHRS, YFSETQ. The CDR3 spells CASQGAGHTEAFF. For the CDR3, the DNA is TGCGCCAGCCAGGGGGCCGGACACACTGAAGCTTTCTTT.

The chain joins TRBV18 to TRBJ2-1; TRBD2 is a possible D gene (6 bases). Germline V gene sequence: CDR1 KGHSH, CDR2 LQKENI. The germline V and J ends were trimmed by 3 bases and 0 bases, with 9 bases remaining between them. The CDR3 runs to 15 residues. The CDR3: CASSPGGVSYNEQFF. As DNA, the CDR3 is TGTGCCAGCTCACCTGGCGGGGTCTCCTACAATGAGCAGTTCTTC. Based on the CDR3 plus reference TRBV18 and TRBJ2-1, the full variable domain is NAGVMQNPRHLVRRRGQEARLRCSPMKGHSHVYWYRQLPEEGLKFMVYLQKENIIDESGMPKERFSAEFPKEGPSILRIQQVVRGDSAAYFCASSPGGVSYNEQFFGPGTRLTVL.

The chain carries TRBV13 and TRBJ1-6; TRBD1 matches at 7 bases. Germline V gene sequence: CDR1 PRHDT, CDR2 FYEKMQ (reference sequence). V dropped 5 bases and J dropped 10; count of bases not matched to a gene: 5. The length of the CDR3 is 13 residues. In nucleotides, the CDR3 is TGTGCCAGCAGCGCAACAGGGGAATCACCCCTCCACTTT. Its translation is CASSATGESPLHF.

The chain joins TRBV9 to TRBJ2-1; 8 bases are a match to TRBD2. The CDR3 length is 14 residues. Germline CDR1 SGDLS, CDR2 YYNGEE. Losses at the gene ends were 2 bases for V and 8 bases for J; bases not matched to a gene: 6. The DNA of the CDR3 is TGTGCCAGCAGCGTCAGCGGGGGCGTCGATGAGCAGTTCTTC. Translated, it gives CASSVSGGVDEQFF.

This clone occurred once. The rearrangement links TRBV27 to TRBJ1-2, with D possibly TRBD1 on 6 matching bases. Germline loops: CDR1 MNHEY, CDR2 SMNVEV (reference sequence). V was trimmed by 2 bases and J by 5 bases, leaving 15 bases between them. There are 15 residues in the CDR3. The CDR3 reads CASSLDGRGWYGYTF. Written as DNA, the CDR3 is TGTGCCAGCAGTTTAGATGGCAGGGGATGGTATGGCTACACCTTC.

This chain joins TRBV6-1 and TRBJ2-5; the match to TRBD2 covers 12 bases. Germline V gene sequence: CDR1 MNHNS, CDR2 SASEGT. This CDR3 is built from 16 residues. Trimming at V came to 2 bases and at J to 5 bases, leaving 6 bases not matched to a gene. The CDR3 is CASSEWVTSGSETQYF. As DNA, the CDR3 is TGTGCCAGCAGTGAATGGGTGACTAGCGGGAGTGAGACCCAGTACTTC.